This TCR beta chain was recovered during a study of cytomegalovirus exposure and HLA in healthy donors (TCRdb year 2017). With respect to the entire study: The 650 to 800 repertoires of the first cohort and the roughly 110 validation repertoires were produced on the same platform, according to a later analysis. The aim of the study was to test whether cataloging public T cell receptors could identify signatures of past pathogen exposure. Along with the approximately 700-subject first cohort, a separate validation cohort of over a hundred different subjects was used. High-throughput TCR immunosequencing, statistical association of individual TCRs with disease status, and machine learning were combined to predict cytomegalovirus infection status.

The CDR3 holds 16 amino acids from the cysteine to the phenylalanine. Just CDR3 DNA is preserved here, 48 bases in frame from base 1. Trimming takes 3 bases off V and 0 bases off J; junction bases not matched to a gene: 3. Per the germline V gene, MGHRA is the CDR1 and YSYEKL is the CDR2. Separate from the roughly 700-subject first cohort, the validation cohort of about 130 subjects was the group to which the donors belonged. The library came from the immunoSEQ multiplex PCR assay. From the authors' description of their analysis: A statistical classification framework was developed to diagnose cytomegalovirus status using the catalog of TCR beta chain sequences. TCRdb stores this immuneACCESS table with in-frame sequences only. Part of the clones is absent; in the studies checked, under half of the shortfall reflects unresolved V genes, and no reason is known for the rest. D and trimming come from the DNA, and the V and J calls and clone size come from that table. This sample holds approximately 280,000 clones; around nine tenths were observed only once. The ten largest clones capture roughly 0.93% of the sample.

To note about this clone: No cognate antigen has been identified for it. No base quality information exists; no much larger clone differs at one position.

Study-wide conclusions, independent of this receptor: The classifier was reported to diagnose cytomegalovirus status with high specificity and sensitivity in both the original cohort and the validation cohort. According to the authors, the approach could potentially be generalized to other disease states and immunological phenotypes. The study listed around 160 TCR beta chains as associated with cytomegalovirus. A later analysis found that TCRs clustered in the first cohort also tended to co-occur in the roughly 120 validation repertoires, with 94% of cluster scores above 0. A later analysis had no HLA typing for the validation cohort, so co-occurrence there was scored across all 110 or so repertoires. Across donors, most TCR sequences were observed very rarely, whereas some public TCRs were present in many individuals. In vitro tests confirmed that a few of the cytomegalovirus-associated TCR beta chains recognize cytomegalovirus antigens.

Input material: PBMCs. The chain joins TRBV4-1 to TRBJ2-5, with 11 bases matching TRBD2. The TCR sequence derives from a woman younger than 30 in good health and CMV-seronegative. The CDR3 reads as follows: CASSHPLAGDQETQYF. The nucleotides read TGCGCCAGCAGCCATCCACTAGCGGGGGACCAAGAGACCCAGTACTTC.